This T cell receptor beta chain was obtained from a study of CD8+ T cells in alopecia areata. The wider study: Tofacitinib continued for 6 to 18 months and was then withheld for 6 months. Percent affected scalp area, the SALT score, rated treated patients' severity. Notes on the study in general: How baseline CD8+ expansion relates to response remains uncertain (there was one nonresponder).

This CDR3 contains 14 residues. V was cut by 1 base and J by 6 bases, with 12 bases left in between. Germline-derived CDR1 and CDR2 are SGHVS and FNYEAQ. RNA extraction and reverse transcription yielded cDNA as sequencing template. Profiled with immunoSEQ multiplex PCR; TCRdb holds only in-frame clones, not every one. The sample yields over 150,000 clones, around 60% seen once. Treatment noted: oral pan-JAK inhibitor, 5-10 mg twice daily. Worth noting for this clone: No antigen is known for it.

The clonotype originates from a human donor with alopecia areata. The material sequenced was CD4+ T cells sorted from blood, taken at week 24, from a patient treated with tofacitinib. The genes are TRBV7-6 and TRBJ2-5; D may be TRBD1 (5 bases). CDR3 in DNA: TGTGCCAGCAGCTTAGTAGCAGGGCCTAAGACCCAGTACTTC. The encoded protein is CASSLVAGPKTQYF. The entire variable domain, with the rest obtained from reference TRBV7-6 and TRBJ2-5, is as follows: GAGVSQSPRYKVTKRGQDVALRCDPISGHVSLYWYRQALGQGPEFLTYFNYEAQQDKSGLPNDRFSAERPEGSISTLTIQRTEQRDSAMYRCASSLVAGPKTQYFGPGTRLLVL.